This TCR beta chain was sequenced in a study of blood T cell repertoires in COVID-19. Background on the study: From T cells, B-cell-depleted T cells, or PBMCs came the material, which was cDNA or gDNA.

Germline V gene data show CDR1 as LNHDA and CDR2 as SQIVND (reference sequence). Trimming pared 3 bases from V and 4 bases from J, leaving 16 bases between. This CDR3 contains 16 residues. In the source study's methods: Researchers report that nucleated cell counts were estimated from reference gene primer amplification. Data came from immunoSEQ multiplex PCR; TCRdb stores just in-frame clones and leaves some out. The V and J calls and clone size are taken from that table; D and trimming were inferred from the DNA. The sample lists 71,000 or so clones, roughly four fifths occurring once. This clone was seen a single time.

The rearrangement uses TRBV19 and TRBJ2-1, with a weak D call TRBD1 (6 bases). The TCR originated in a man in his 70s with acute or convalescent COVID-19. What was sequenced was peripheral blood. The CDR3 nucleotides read TGTGCCAGTAGTATCCTAGGGACACCGAGATACAATGAGCAGTTCTTC. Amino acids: CASSILGTPRYNEQFF.